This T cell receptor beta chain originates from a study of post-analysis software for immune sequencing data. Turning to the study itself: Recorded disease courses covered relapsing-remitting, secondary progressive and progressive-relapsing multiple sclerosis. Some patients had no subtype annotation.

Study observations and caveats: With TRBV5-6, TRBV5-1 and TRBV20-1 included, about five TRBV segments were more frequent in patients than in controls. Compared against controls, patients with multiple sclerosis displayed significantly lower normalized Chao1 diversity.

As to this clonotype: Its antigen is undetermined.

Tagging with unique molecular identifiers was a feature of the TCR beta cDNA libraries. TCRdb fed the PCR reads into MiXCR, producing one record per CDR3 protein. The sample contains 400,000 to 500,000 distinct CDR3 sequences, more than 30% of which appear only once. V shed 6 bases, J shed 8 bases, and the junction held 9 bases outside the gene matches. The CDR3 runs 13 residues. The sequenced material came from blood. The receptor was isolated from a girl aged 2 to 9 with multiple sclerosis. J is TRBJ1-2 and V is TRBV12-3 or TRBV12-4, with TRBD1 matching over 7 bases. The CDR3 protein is CASRRTQGSGYTF. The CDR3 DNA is TGTGCCAGCAGAAGAACACAGGGGTCGGGCTACACCTTC.